This T cell receptor (beta chain) is from a study of CXCR3-negative and CXCR3-positive naive CD8 T cells. Study observations and caveats: Surface CD5 matched across naive subsets, and TRB CDR3 properties served to infer TCR strength. Naive CXCR3-negative cells resembled naive CXCR3-positive cells in TRBV-TRBJ usage; memory cells differed. Naive CXCR3-positive cells had TRB CDR3s more hydrophobic than those of CXCR3-negative naive cells.

In germline, CDR1 is SEHNR, CDR2 FQNEAQ (reference sequence). The CDR3 extends over 13 amino acids. Naive CD8+ T cells displayed a CD45RO-CCR7+CD27+CD95- phenotype. Notes on this clonotype: Its antigen remains unidentified.

5' RACE with UMI labels generated the TRB cDNA libraries. After re-calling the 5' RACE reads, TCRdb lists one entry per CDR3 protein, DNA absent. Its table lists 150,000 to 180,000 distinct CDR3 sequences. The rearrangement uses TRBV7-9 and TRBJ2-1. Specimen: naive CXCR3+ CD8+ T cells from blood. This sample's subset: CD45RO-CCR7+CD27+CD95- naive CD8+ T cells expressing CXCR3 (TNR3+). This receptor was obtained from a human donor in good health. Some clones in this sample may be carry-over from other donors' samples. The CDR3 reads CASFTGSYNEQFF. The full variable domain, in which reference TRBV7-9 and TRBJ2-1 provide the parts outside the CDR3, is DTGVSQNPRHKITKRGQNVTFRCDPISEHNRLYWYRQTLGQGPEFLTYFQNEAQLEKSRLLSDRFSAERPKGSFSTLEIQRTEQGDSAMYLCASFTGSYNEQFFGPGTRLTVL.